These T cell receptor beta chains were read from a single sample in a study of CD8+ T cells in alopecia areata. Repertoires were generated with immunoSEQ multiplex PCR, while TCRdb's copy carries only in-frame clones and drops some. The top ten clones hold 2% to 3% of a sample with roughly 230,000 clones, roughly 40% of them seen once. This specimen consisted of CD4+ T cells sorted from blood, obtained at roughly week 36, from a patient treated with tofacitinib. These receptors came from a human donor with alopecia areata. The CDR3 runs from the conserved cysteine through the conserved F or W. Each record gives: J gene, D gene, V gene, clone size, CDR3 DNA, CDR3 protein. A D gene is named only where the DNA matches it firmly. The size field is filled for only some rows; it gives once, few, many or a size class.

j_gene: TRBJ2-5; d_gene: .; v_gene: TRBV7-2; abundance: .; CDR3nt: TGTGCCAGCAGCTTAGGGCGGGCTCAAGAGACCCAGTACTTC; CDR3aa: CASSLGRAQETQYF
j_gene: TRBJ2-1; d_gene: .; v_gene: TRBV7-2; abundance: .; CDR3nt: TGTGCCAGCAGCCAGGGAGACCGGGTAGAGCAGTTCTTC; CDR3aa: CASSQGDRVEQFF
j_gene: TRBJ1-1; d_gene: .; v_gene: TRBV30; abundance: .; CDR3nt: TGTCTAGCCGAGATGAACACTGAAGCTTTCTTT; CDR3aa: CLAEMNTEAFF
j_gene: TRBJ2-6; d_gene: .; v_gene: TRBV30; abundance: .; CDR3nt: TGTGCCTGGGGAGGTAGCACTGGGGCCAACGTCCTGACTTTC; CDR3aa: CAWGGSTGANVLTF
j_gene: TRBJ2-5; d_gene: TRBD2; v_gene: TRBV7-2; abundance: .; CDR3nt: TGTGCCAGCAGCCAAGTCAGCGGGGTGGGGGAGACCCAGTACTTC; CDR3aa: CASSQVSGVGETQYF
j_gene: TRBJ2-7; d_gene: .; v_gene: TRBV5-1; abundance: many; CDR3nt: TGCGCCAGCAACGGACAGTCCTACGAGCAGTACTTC; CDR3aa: CASNGQSYEQYF
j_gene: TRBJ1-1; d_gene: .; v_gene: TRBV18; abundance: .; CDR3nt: TGTGCCAGCTCACCAGGGCAGGGGCATAGTGCTTTCTTT; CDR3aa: CASSPGQGHSAFF
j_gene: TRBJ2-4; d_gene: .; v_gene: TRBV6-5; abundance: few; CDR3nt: TGTGCCAGCACAACCGCAAACATTCAGTACTTC; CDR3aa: CASTTANIQYF
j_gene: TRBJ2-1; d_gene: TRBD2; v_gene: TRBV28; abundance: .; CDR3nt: TGTGCCAGCAGTCGTCAAGCGGGAGGGAAGTTCTTC; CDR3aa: CASSRQAGGKFF
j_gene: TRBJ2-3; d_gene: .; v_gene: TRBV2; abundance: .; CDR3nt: TGTGCCAGCAGTGGAAACTCGGATACGCAGTATTTT; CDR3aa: CASSGNSDTQYF
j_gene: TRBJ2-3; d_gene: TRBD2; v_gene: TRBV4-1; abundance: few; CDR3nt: TGCGCCAGCAGCCACGGCGGGAGGGAAGATACGCAGTATTTT; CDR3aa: CASSHGGREDTQYF
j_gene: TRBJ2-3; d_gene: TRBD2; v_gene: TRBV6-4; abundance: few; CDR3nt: TGTGCCAGCAGTCGCGCTAGCGGGACGGGGGCAGATACGCAGTATTTT; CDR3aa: CASSRASGTGADTQYF
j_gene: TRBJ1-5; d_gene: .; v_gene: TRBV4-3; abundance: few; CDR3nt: TGCGCCAGCAGCCAAGGGGTGGTTAGCAATCAGCCCCAGCATTTT; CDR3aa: CASSQGVVSNQPQHF
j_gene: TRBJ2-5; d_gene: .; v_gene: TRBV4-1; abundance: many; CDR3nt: TGCGCCAGCAGCCAAGACGGGACTCTCCAAGAGACCCAGTACTTC; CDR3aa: CASSQDGTLQETQYF
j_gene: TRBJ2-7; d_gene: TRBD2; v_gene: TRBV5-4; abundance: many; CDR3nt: TGTGCCAGCAGCTTCGCGGGAGGGCCCTCCTACGAGCAGTACTTC; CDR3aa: CASSFAGGPSYEQYF
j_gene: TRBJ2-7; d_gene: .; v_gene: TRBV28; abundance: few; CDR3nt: TGTGCCAGCAGATTACAGGACGAGCAGTACTTC; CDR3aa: CASRLQDEQYF
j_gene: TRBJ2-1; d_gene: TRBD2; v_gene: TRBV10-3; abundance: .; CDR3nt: TGTGCCATCAGGCCGGGACTAGCGGGAGGGACCCCAACGAATGAGCAGTTCTTC; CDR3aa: CAIRPGLAGGTPTNEQFF
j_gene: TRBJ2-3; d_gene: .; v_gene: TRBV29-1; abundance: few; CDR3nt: TGCAGCGTTCCCAGACAGAGCACAGATACGCAGTATTTT; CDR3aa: CSVPRQSTDTQYF
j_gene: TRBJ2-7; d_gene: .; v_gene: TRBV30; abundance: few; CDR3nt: TGTGCCTGGAGACAGGAGGGAAGTGGAGCCTACGAGCAGTACTTC; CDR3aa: CAWRQEGSGAYEQYF
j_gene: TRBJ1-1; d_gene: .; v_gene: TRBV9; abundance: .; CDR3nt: TGTGCCAGCAGCGTAGGGCCAGCAGCTCGCCAGAACACTGAAGCTTTCTTT; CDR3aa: CASSVGPAARQNTEAFF